The 8 T cell receptor beta chains presented below share a single source sample, sequenced in a study of T-cell memory formation after mild COVID-19. MiXCR, applied by TCRdb to the 5' RACE reads, yields one record per CDR3 protein. Here the sample spans 350,000 to 550,000 distinct CDR3 sequences, more than 15% being singletons. Sequenced input: PBMCs or a T cell subset sorted from them (not recorded which). Source of these receptors: a man between 18 and 35 years old who had mild COVID-19 (a few samples of this study predate the infection). Cell type and time point are not known.

Only a few counts were recorded for this clonotype. V usage is TRBV29-1 and J usage is TRBJ2-6; 8 bases line up with TRBD2. Germline trimming cut 7 bases from V and 0 bases from J; bases unmatched to any gene: 8. This CDR3 has 16 residues. Germline assignment: CDR1 SQVTM and CDR2 ANQGSEA. In DNA, the CDR3 is TGCAGCGCCGGGGGGGGACCGGCCTCTGGGGCCAACGTCCTGACTTTC. Translation: CSAGGGPASGANVLTF.

This chain links TRBV5-8 with TRBJ2-1, with D tentatively TRBD1 or TRBD2 (6 bases each). The CDR3 extends over 17 amino acids. Per the germline V gene, CDR1 is SGHTS and CDR2 is YDEGEE. V lost 0 bases, J lost 0 bases, and 13 bases lay in between. DNA of the CDR3: TGTGCCAGCAGCTTGGAGTGGGGGGCCAGCTCCTACAATGAGCAGTTCTTC. It specifies CASSLEWGASSYNEQFF.

The rearrangement uses TRBV12-3 or TRBV12-4 and TRBJ1-6; 9 nucleotides agree with TRBD1. J lost 6 bases, V lost 4 bases, and 4 bases had no gene match. The CDR3 extends over 15 amino acids. The CDR3 reads CASSSQGARNSPLHF. CDR3 nucleotide sequence: TGTGCCAGCAGTTCACAGGGGGCGCGTAATTCACCCCTCCACTTT.

The genes are TRBV6-5 and TRBJ1-6; no clear D gene. The V end was cut by 9 bases, the J end by 4 bases, with 13 bases between. Germline assignment: CDR1 MNHEY and CDR2 SVGAGI. The CDR3 covers 14 residues. The DNA of the CDR3 is TGTGCCAGTAAGTGGGAGGGTTATAATTCACCCCTCCACTTT. This translates into CASKWEGYNSPLHF.

The J gene is TRBJ2-2, the V gene TRBV4-3, with TRBD2 identical over 11 bases. The germline CDR1 and CDR2 sequences are LGHNA and YSLEER. This CDR3 region has 16 residues. With V trimmed by 6 bases and J by 5 bases, 8 bases remained unmatched. CDR3 sequence reads: CASSPLAGAPTGELFF. The CDR3 DNA follows: TGCGCCAGCAGTCCACTAGCGGGGGCGCCGACCGGGGAGCTGTTTTTT.

This clonotype was seen more than once but under ten times. V is TRBV5-1 and J is TRBJ1-2; D might be TRBD1 (6 bases). CDR1 SGHRS and CDR2 YFSETQ come from the germline V gene. CDR3 size: 17 residues. Deletions cut 0 bases from V and 2 bases from J, with 17 bases between. The CDR3 region is CASSLGRKTGKNYGYTF. The CDR3 DNA reads TGCGCCAGCAGCTTGGGCCGGAAAACAGGGAAAAACTATGGCTACACCTTC.

The rearrangement links TRBV5-1 to TRBJ2-2, with 8 bases lining up with TRBD2. This CDR3 has 17 residues. Germline values: CDR1 SGHRS, CDR2 YFSETQ. V lost 0 bases and J lost 0; bases outside the gene matches: 4. CDR3 sequence: CASSLVSGAANTGELFF. The CDR3 DNA sequence: TGCGCCAGCAGCTTGGTTAGCGGGGCGGCGAACACCGGGGAGCTGTTTTTT.

This clonotype was found a few times. V usage is TRBV7-9 and J usage is TRBJ1-6; D ambiguous. V was pared by 2 bases and J by 7 bases, with 6 bases between. This CDR3 has 13 residues. Germline loops: CDR1 SEHNR, CDR2 FQNEAQ (reference sequence). CDR3 sequence: CASSLSPNSPLHF. The CDR3 nucleotides read TGTGCCAGCAGCTTATCCCCCAATTCACCCCTCCACTTT. Filled out from reference TRBV7-9 and TRBJ1-6, the complete variable domain reads DTGVSQNPRHKITKRGQNVTFRCDPISEHNRLYWYRQTLGQGPEFLTYFQNEAQLEKSRLLSDRFSAERPKGSFSTLEIQRTEQGDSAMYLCASSLSPNSPLHFGNGTRLTVT.